The clone carrying this T cell receptor beta chain was picked up a small number of times. Antigen specificity is unknown. TCRdb itself ran the 5' RACE reads through MiXCR, one entry per CDR3 protein. Of 450,000 or so distinct CDR3 sequences listed, 12% to 15% are singletons. The germline CDR1 and CDR2 sequences are KGHDR and SFDVKD. There are 15 residues in the CDR3. The ends lost 7 bases at V and 3 bases at J; junction bases unmatched: 5. The sample belongs to a study of identical twins. Study-level points and caveats: Analyses of zero insertions could, in part, be confounded by invariant MAIT and iNKT cells. Beta clonotypes that were abundant in cord blood contained fewer insertions, a pattern absent from memory repertoires. Findings came from cross-sectional statistics, without long-term follow-up of donors. Out-of-frame beta sequences exhibited a weaker degree of excess twin sharing.

These data also featured in a second study, about yellow fever vaccine responses in identical twins.

The clonotype originates from a woman between 18 and 30 years old in good health. The rearrangement joins TRBV24-1 to TRBJ2-3; 11 bases align to TRBD2. The sample taken for sequencing was CD4+ T cells sorted from blood. The DNA of the CDR3 is TGTGCCACCAGCATAGCGGGAGGGAGAACAGATACGCAGTATTTT. Its protein is CATSIAGGRTDTQYF.